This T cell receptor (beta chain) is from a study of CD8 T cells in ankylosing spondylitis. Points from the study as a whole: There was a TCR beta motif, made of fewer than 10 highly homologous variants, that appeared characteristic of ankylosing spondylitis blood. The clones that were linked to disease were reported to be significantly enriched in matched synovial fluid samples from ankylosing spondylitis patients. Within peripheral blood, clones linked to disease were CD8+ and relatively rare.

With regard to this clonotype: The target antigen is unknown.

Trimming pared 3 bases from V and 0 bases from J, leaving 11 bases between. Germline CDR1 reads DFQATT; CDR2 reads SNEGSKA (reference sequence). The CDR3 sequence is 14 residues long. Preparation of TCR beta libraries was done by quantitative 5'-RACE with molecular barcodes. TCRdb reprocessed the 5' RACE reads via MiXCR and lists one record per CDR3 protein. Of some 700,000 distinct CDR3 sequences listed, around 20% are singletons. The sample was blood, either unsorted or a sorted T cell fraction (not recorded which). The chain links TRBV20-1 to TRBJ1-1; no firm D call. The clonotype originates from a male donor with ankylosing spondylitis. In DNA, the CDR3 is TGCAGTGCTAGTCAGAACGGTGTGAACACTGAAGCTTTCTTT. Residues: CSASQNGVNTEAFF.